The sequence of this T cell receptor (beta chain) was determined in a study of blood T cell repertoires in COVID-19. Measured with immunoSEQ multiplex PCR; TCRdb has only the in-frame clones, and not every one. Found here are about 180,000 clones, about four fifths of them singletons; the top ten hold 8.4%. This CDR3 spans 15 amino acids. CDR1 is MGHRA and CDR2 is YSYEKL in the germline V gene. Trimming shortened V by 1 base and J by 1 base, and 8 bases separated the two germline ends. This chain joins TRBV4-1 and TRBJ1-3; D is ambiguous. This sequence was found in a woman aged 65 to 85 with acute or convalescent COVID-19. Sequencing was performed on peripheral blood. The CDR3 protein is CASSQGRGSGNTIYF. In DNA, the CDR3 is TGCGCCAGCAGCCAAGGGCGGGGTTCTGGAAACACCATATATTTT.